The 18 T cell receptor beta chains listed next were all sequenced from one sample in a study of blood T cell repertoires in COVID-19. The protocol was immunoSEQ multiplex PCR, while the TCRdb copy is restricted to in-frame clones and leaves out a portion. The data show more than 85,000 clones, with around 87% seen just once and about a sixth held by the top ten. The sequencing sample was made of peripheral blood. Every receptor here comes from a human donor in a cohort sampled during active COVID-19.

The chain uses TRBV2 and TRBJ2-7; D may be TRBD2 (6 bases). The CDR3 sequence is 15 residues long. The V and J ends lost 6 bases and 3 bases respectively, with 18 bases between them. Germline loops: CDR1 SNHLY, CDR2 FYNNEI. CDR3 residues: CASRLGGLLNYEQYF. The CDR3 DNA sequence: TGTGCCAGCAGATTGGGGGGACTCCTGAACTACGAGCAGTACTTC.

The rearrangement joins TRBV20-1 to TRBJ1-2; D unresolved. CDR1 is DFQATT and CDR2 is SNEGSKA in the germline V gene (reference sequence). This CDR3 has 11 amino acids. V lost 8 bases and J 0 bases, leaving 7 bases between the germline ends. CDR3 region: CSTQANYGYTF. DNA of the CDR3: TGCAGTACTCAGGCTAACTATGGCTACACCTTC.

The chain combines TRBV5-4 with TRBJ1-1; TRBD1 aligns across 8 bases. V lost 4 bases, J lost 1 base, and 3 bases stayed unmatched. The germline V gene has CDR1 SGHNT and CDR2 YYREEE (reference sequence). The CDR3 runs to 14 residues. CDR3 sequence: CASSEGTGNTEAFF. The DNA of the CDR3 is TGTGCCAGCAGCGAAGGGACAGGGAACACTGAAGCTTTCTTT.

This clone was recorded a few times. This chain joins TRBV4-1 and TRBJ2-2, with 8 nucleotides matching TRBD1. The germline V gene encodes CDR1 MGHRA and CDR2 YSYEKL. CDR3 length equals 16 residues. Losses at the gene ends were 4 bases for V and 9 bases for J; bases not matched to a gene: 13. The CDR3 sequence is CASSLGQARRGRELFF. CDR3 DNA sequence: TGCGCCAGCAGCCTGGGACAGGCCAGACGGGGTAGGGAGCTGTTTTTT.

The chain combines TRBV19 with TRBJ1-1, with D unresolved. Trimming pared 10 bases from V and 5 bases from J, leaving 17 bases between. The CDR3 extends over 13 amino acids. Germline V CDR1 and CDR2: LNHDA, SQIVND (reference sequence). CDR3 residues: CATFEHTKTEAFF. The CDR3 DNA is TGTGCCACTTTTGAACATACGAAAACTGAAGCTTTCTTT. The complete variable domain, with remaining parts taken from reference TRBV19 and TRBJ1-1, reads DGGITQSPKYLFRKEGQNVTLSCEQNLNHDAMYWYRQDPGQGLRLIYYSQIVNDFQKGDIAEGYSVSREKKESFPLTVTSAQKNPTAFYLCATFEHTKTEAFFGQGTRLTVV.

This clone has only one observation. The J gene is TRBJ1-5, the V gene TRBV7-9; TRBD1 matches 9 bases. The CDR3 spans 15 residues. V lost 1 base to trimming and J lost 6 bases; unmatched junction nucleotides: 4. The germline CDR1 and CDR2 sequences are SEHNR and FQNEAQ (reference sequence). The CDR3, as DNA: TGTGCCAGCAGCTTAGAGGGACAGGGATCTCAGCCCCAGCATTTT. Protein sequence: CASSLEGQGSQPQHF.

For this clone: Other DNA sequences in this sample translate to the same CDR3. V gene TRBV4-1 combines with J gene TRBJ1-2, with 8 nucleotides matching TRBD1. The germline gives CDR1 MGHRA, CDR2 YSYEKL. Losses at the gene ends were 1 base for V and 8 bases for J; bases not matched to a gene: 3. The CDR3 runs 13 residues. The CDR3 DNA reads TGCGCCAGCAGCCAAGGGACAGGGAGCGGCTACACCTTC. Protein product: CASSQGTGSGYTF.

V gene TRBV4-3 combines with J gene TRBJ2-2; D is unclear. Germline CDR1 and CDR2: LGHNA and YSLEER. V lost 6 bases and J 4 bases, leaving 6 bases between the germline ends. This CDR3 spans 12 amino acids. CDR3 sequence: CASSERTGELFF. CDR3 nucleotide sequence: TGCGCCAGCAGTGAGCGCACCGGGGAGCTGTTTTTT.

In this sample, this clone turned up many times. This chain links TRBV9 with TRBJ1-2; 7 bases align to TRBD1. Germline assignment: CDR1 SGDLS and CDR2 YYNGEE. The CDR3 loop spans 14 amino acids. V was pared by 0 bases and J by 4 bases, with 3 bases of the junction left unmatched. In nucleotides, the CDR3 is TGTGCCAGCAGCGTAGATGGGACAGTCTATGGCTACACCTTC. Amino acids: CASSVDGTVYGYTF.

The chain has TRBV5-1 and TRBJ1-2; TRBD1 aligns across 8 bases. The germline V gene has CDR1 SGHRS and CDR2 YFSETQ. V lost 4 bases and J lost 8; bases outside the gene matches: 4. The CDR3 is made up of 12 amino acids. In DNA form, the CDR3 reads TGCGCCAGCAGCACAGGGGGTTTGGGCTACACCTTC. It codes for CASSTGGLGYTF.

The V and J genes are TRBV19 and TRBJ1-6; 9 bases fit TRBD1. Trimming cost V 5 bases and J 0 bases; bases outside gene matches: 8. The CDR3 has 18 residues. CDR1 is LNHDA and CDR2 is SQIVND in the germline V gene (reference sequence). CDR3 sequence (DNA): TGTGCCAGTAGTTCTACAGGGGGCCTCCTCTCCTATAATTCACCCCTCCACTTT. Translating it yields CASSSTGGLLSYNSPLHF.

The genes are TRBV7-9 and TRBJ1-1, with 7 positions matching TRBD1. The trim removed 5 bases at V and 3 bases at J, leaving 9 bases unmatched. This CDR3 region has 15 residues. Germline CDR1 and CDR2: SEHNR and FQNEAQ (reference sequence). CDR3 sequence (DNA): TGTGCCAGCAGCCCACGAAGGGGGCCAGACACTGAAGCTTTCTTT. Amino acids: CASSPRRGPDTEAFF.

The chain's CDR3 is CAWSALGEVNTEAFF. The CDR3 DNA is TGTGCCTGGAGTGCCCTGGGGGAGGTGAACACTGAAGCTTTCTTT. J is TRBJ1-1 and V is TRBV30; TRBD1 is a possible D gene (5 bases). The V gene lost 1 base and the J gene lost 0 bases, with 12 bases spanning the gap. Germline V lookup: CDR1 GTSNPN, CDR2 SVGIG (reference sequence). The CDR3 loop spans 15 amino acids.

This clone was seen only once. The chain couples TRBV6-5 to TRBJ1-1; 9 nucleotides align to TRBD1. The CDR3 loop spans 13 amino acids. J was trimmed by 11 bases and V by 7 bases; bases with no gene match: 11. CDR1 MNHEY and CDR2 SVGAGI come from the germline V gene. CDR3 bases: TGTGCCAGCATTGCAGGACAGGGGAGCGGGGCTTTCTTT. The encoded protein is CASIAGQGSGAFF.

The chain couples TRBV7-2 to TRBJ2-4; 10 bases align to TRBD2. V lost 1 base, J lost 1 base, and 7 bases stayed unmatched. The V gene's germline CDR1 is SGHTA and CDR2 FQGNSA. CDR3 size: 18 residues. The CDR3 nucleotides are TGTGCCAGCAGCTTAGTTGAGCGGGGGGGCAGGGCCAAAAACATTCAGTACTTC. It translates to CASSLVERGGRAKNIQYF.

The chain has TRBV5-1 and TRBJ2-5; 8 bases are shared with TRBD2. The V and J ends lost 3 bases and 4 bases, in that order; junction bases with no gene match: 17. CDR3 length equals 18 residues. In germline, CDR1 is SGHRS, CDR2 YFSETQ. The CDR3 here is CASSSRWGLGGLRETQYF. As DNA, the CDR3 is TGCGCCAGCAGCTCCCGGTGGGGACTAGGAGGTCTGAGAGAGACCCAGTACTTC.

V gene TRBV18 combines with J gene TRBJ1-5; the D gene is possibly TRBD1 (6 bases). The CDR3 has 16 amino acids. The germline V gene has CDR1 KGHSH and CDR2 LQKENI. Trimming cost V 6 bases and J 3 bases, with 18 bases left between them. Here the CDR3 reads CASSSTTGQNNQPQHF. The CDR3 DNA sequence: TGTGCCAGCTCGTCAACAACGGGACAAAACAATCAGCCCCAGCATTTT.

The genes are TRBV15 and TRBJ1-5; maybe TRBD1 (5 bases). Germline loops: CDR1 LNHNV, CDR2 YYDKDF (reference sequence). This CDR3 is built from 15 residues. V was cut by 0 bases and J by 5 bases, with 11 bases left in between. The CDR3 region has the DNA TGTGCCACCAGCAGAGATGGGGGGGTCTATCAGCCCCAGCATTTT. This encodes CATSRDGGVYQPQHF.